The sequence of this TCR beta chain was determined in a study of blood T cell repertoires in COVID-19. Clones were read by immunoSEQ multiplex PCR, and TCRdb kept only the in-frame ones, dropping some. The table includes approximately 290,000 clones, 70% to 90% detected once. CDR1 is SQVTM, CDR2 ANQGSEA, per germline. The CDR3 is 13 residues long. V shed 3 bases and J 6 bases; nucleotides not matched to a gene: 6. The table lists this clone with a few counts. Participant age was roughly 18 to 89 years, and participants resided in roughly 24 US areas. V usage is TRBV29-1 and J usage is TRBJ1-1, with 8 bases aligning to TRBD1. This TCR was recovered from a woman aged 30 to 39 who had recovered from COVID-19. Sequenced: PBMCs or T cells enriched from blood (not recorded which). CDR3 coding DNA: TGCAGCGTTGAGGAACAGGGGGGCTCTGAAGCTTTCTTT. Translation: CSVEEQGGSEAFF.